This entry concerns a single T cell receptor (beta chain). There were around 200,000 CFSE-labeled responder cells plated together with around 200,000 irradiated, violet-dye-labeled stimulator cells. The reaction was completed, and proliferating CFSE-low CD3+CD4+ and CD3+CD8+ responders were then sorted. These data originate in a study of graft-versus-host responses after intestinal transplantation. Repertoires were generated with immunoSEQ multiplex PCR, while TCRdb's copy carries only in-frame clones and drops some. In the table there are 4,000 to 5,500 clones, around 26% of which are singletons. CDR3 length: 17 residues. Trimming cost V 0 bases and J 4 bases; bases outside gene matches: 9. The germline CDR1 and CDR2 sequences are SQVTM and ANQGSEA.

J is TRBJ1-2 and V is TRBV29-1, with TRBD1 matching over 12 bases. Here the sequenced sample was alloreactive CD8+ T cells from a mixed lymphocyte reaction culture, taken before transplantation. The subset denotes: CFSE-low proliferating T cells sorted from roughly 6-day pre-transplant mixed lymphocyte reaction (GvH or HvG direction). This receptor was taken from a human patient who was an organ donor for intestinal transplantation. In DNA, the CDR3 is TGCAGCGTTGAAGAATGGGACAGGGGGCAAGGCCCCTATGGCTACACCTTC. It codes for CSVEEWDRGQGPYGYTF.